The source of this T cell receptor (beta chain) is a study of T-cell reconstitution after alpha-beta-depleted transplantation in children. The sample holds a few counts of this clonotype. Preparation of the TCRbeta library involved a method that used unique molecular identifiers. TCRdb used MiXCR to reprocess the PCR reads, holding one entry per CDR3 protein. The repertoire holds 200,000 to 250,000 distinct CDR3 sequences, with about 9.2% as singletons. The specimen was PBMCs from the stem cell graft donor, collected from the stem cell graft. The sequence was obtained from a human donor who donated a stem cell graft to a child with acute lymphoblastic leukemia.

The CDR3 DNA sequence: TGCGCCAGCAGCTTGGGTGGCGGACCTGTGAACACTGAAGCTTTCTTT. This sequence encodes CASSLGGGPVNTEAFF. This chain joins TRBV5-1 and TRBJ1-1; D gene unclear. The ends were cut back, 0 bases at V and 0 bases at J, with 12 bases in the middle. Germline loops: CDR1 SGHRS, CDR2 YFSETQ. The CDR3 is made up of 16 amino acids.